The next 12 T cell receptor beta chains were all read from a single sample in a study of coeliac disease. Findings and limits, study-wide: Active celiac intraepithelial and lamina propria samples had lower TRB and TRG clonality than control samples.

TCRdb keeps only in-frame clones here, not all; method: immunoSEQ multiplex PCR. The data hold 3,500 to 4,000 clones, with approximately 68% observed a single time. Their specific antigens are unknown. The sample comprised intraepithelial lymphocytes from the gut. These receptors were collected from an older woman with active celiac disease.

The chain uses TRBV7-6 and TRBJ2-3; no clear D. The germline V gene has CDR1 SGHVS and CDR2 FNYEAQ. This CDR3 has 14 residues. Trimming took off 1 base at V and 0 bases at J, with 5 bases between the two ends. CDR3 nucleotides: TGTGCCAGCAGCTTAGTGGCCAGCACAGATACGCAGTATTTT. Amino acids: CASSLVASTDTQYF.

The V call is TRBV7-9, the J call TRBJ2-7; 9 bases align to TRBD1. Germline lookup yields CDR1 SEHNR and CDR2 FQNEAQ (reference sequence). The CDR3 is 15 residues long. The junction had 8 bases not matched to a gene; V was cut back by 4 bases and J by 4 bases. The CDR3 loop reads CASSSRDRDSYEQYF. In nucleotides, the CDR3 is TGTGCCAGCAGCTCCCGGGACAGGGATTCGTACGAGCAGTACTTC.

The chain is built from TRBV7-9 and TRBJ2-1; tentatively, D is TRBD1 (5 bases). V lost 2 bases, J lost 2 bases, and 7 bases lay in between. The CDR3 runs 14 residues. The germline V gene encodes CDR1 SEHNR and CDR2 FQNEAQ (reference sequence). As DNA, the CDR3 is TGTGCCAGCAGCTTATTGGACACCTACAATGAGCAGTTCTTC. Residues: CASSLLDTYNEQFF.

This clone was counted a single time. This chain connects TRBV7-2 to TRBJ2-7; a possible D gene is TRBD1 (6 bases). The V end lost 5 bases, the J end lost 0 bases, and 23 bases lay between the germline ends. The germline CDR1 and CDR2 sequences are SGHTA and FQGNSA. The CDR3 covers 18 residues. The CDR3 nucleotides are TGTGCCAGCAGCCCCCGTGCTGCGACAGGACGATACTCCTACGAGCAGTACTTC. Translation: CASSPRAATGRYSYEQYF.

This chain uses TRBV30 with TRBJ2-1; 11 bases are a match to TRBD2. Trimming cost V 2 bases and J 3 bases; bases outside gene matches: 12. Germline V gene data show CDR1 as GTSNPN and CDR2 as SVGIG (reference sequence). CDR3 length equals 18 residues. Here the CDR3 reads CAWSRRLVLAGVYNEQFF. The CDR3 DNA reads as TGTGCCTGGAGTCGAAGGCTGGTACTAGCGGGGGTCTACAATGAGCAGTTCTTC.

The CDR3 protein is CASSRSGSLGDTQYF. In DNA form, the CDR3 reads TGTGCCAGCAGCCGTAGCGGATCCTTGGGGGATACGCAGTATTTT. V is TRBV28 and J is TRBJ2-3, with D possibly being TRBD2 (6 bases). V was shortened by 6 bases and J by 6 bases, with 19 bases between the two germline ends. The CDR3 consists of 15 residues. The germline CDR1 and CDR2 sequences are MDHEN and SYDVKM.

The chain is built from TRBV11-2 and TRBJ2-1; 8 bases are shared with TRBD1. Trimming removed 2 bases from V and 7 bases from J; junction bases left unmatched: 7. The CDR3 consists of 15 residues. Germline CDR1 is SGHAT and CDR2 is FQNNGV. CDR3 sequence: CASSLIDRGQNEQFF. Written as DNA, the CDR3 is TGTGCCAGCAGCTTAATAGACAGGGGTCAAAATGAGCAGTTCTTC.

The chain is built from TRBV30 and TRBJ1-2; D call uncertain. CDR1 and CDR2 from the germline V gene are GTSNPN and SVGIG (reference sequence). CDR3 size: 10 residues. V lost 6 bases, J lost 8 bases, and 10 bases lay in between. The CDR3: CACSLRGYTF. The CDR3 DNA reads as TGTGCCTGTAGCTTGAGGGGCTACACCTTC.

This rearrangement joins TRBV27 to TRBJ2-3, with D possibly TRBD2 on 6 matching bases. Germline V CDR1 and CDR2: MNHEY, SMNVEV (reference sequence). There are 15 residues in the CDR3. V was trimmed by 5 bases and J by 12 bases, leaving 24 bases between them. The CDR3: CASSPGTGGLVRQYF. The CDR3 DNA reads as TGTGCCAGCAGTCCCGGGACTGGGGGATTGGTAAGACAGTATTTT.

The count of this clone is one. The CDR3 region is CASSIGQGSSYEQYF. CDR3 in DNA: TGTGCCAGCAGCATAGGACAGGGGAGCTCCTACGAGCAGTACTTC. The V call is TRBV5-4, the J call TRBJ2-7, with 9 bases fitting TRBD1. Germline V gene lookup returns CDR1 SGHNT and CDR2 YYREEE (reference sequence). The CDR3 runs 15 residues. The junction had 5 bases not matched to a gene; V was cut back by 4 bases and J by 0 bases.

This clone showed up just a few times. The chain uses TRBV9 and TRBJ2-1; 7 positions agree with TRBD1. With 3 bases clipped from V and 1 base from J, the junction kept 7 bases outside the gene matches. This CDR3 is 16 amino acids long. In germline, CDR1 is SGDLS, CDR2 YYNGEE. As DNA, the CDR3 is TGTGCCAGCAGCGACCACAGGGGTAGTTCCTACAATGAGCAGTTCTTC. Translated: CASSDHRGSSYNEQFF.

The chain couples TRBV28 to TRBJ2-1; D is possibly TRBD2 (5 bases). The germline V and J ends were trimmed by 8 bases and 6 bases, with 20 bases remaining between them. CDR1 and CDR2 from the germline V gene are MDHEN and SYDVKM. This CDR3 has 15 amino acids. CDR3 loop: CASPPAAESVNEQFF. CDR3 nucleotide sequence: TGTGCCAGCCCACCAGCGGCCGAATCCGTCAATGAGCAGTTCTTC. Full variable domain (rest looked up from reference TRBV28 and TRBJ2-1): DVKVTQSSRYLVKRTGEKVFLECVQDMDHENMFWYRQDPGLGLRLIYFSYDVKMKEKGDIPEGYSVSREKKERFSLILESASTNQTSMYLCASPPAAESVNEQFFGPGTRLTVL.